The 3 T cell receptor beta chains below come from one sample, sequenced in a study of T cells in Graves' hyperthyroidism and ophthalmopathy. Amplification yielded TCR beta CDR3 regions, with RNA transcripts as the source. RT-PCR in the first round (using the HTBI primer set) targeted the TCR CDR3. Each CDR3 protein gets one entry after TCRdb re-called the multiplex PCR reads with MiXCR. The data contain approximately 640,000 distinct CDR3 sequences, roughly 17% of them singletons. The sequenced sample was blood. Receptor source: a woman aged 25 to 39 with Graves' hyperthyroidism.

The chain links TRBV19 to TRBJ1-5; tentative D call: TRBD1 (6 bases). Deletions cut 3 bases from V and 6 bases from J, with 12 bases between. The CDR3 totals 14 residues. Germline values: CDR1 LNHDA, CDR2 SQIVND (reference sequence). CDR3 region: CASSIPTGFQPQHF. The CDR3 DNA follows: TGTGCCAGTAGTATCCCTACAGGGTTTCAGCCCCAGCATTTT.

The chain uses TRBV7-2 and TRBJ1-5, with D uncertain. The V end was cut by 1 base, the J end by 1 base, with 11 bases between. The germline CDR1 and CDR2 sequences are SGHTA and FQGNSA. The CDR3 loop spans 16 amino acids. CDR3 sequence reads: CASSLGLGVSNQPQHF. CDR3 coding DNA: TGTGCCAGCAGCTTAGGGTTAGGAGTAAGCAATCAGCCCCAGCATTTT.

The sample holds a few counts of this clonotype. This chain joins TRBV6-2 or TRBV6-3 and TRBJ2-3; D may correspond to TRBD1 or TRBD2 (6 bases each). The CDR3 has 13 residues. Trimming left V 7 bases short and J 6 bases short, with 14 bases between. The germline CDR1 and CDR2 sequences are MNHEY and SVGEGT. As DNA, the CDR3 is TGTGCCAGCAATAGGGGGGCAGGCGATACGCAGTATTTT. This codes for CASNRGAGDTQYF.